This T cell receptor beta chain was observed in a study of OX40 agonist ivuxolimab in advanced cancers. For context, the study as a whole: Ivuxolimab was an agonistic, fully human IgG2 monoclonal antibody directed against OX40 (CD134), a costimulatory receptor. Intravenous ivuxolimab was administered to patients every 2 weeks at six dose levels: 0.01, 0.1, 0.3, 1.5, 3 and 10 mg/kg. Among the approximately 54 dose-escalation patients, roughly 20 had hepatocellular carcinoma, around 15 melanoma, 9 renal cell carcinoma and 9 head and neck cancer. A male proportion of roughly 80% and a mean age of approximately 58 years, ranging from roughly 20 to 80, were recorded for the dose-escalation cohort. Patients were allowed to have had prior anti-PD-1, anti-PD-L1 or anti-CTLA-4 therapy, and 40% of the dose-escalation patients had been treated with checkpoint inhibitors. Partial responses occurred in three dose-escalation patients, of whom one had hepatocellular carcinoma and two had cutaneous melanoma. The point of sequencing TCRbeta in the periphery was to test whether ivuxolimab changed TCR sequence diversity and drove clonal T-cell expansion. The monotherapy dose-escalation portion (N of about 49 patients) of the phase I ivuxolimab trial is reported in the paper. Findings and caveats that apply to the study as a whole: The antigen specificity of the clonally expanded peripheral T cells was not determined. Low levels of normalized T-cell clonal expansion were also seen in some patients who did not respond. In the 0.1-3.0 mg/kg groups, partial responders had among the lowest normalized peripheral clonal expansion, particularly in CD8+ T cells. At doses from 0.1 to 3.0 mg/kg, clonal expansion was seen in both CD4+ and CD8+ blood T cells between baseline and week 6. After ivuxolimab, CD8+ T cells had more expanded clones than CD4+ T cells on average.

On this clone: The antigen it recognizes is unknown. The sample holds no much larger clone one base away, and base qualities are not on file.

Genomic DNA was isolated from the sorted cells so that the TCRbeta CDR3 region could be sequenced. The immunoSEQ Assay was used to sequence the TCRbeta CDR3 regions. TCRdb limited this immuneACCESS table to in-frame rearrangements with V and J called. A share of clones is missing; checked studies link under half to unresolved V genes, and the rest is unexplained. This sample gives 80,000 to 100,000 clones in total; roughly nine tenths of them show up just once. Approximately 5.7% of the sample is in the top ten clones. The trial excluded patients who had a history of autoimmune disease or who were on systemic immunosuppression. In every dose cohort, peripheral blood was drawn for TCR sequencing at baseline, cycle 4 day 1, and cycle 7 day 1. Samples were obtained from an open-label, multicenter, first-in-human phase I dose-escalation trial of ivuxolimab. Adults with locally advanced or metastatic melanoma, renal cell carcinoma, hepatocellular carcinoma or head and neck squamous cell carcinoma were enrolled in the trial. Before TCR sequencing, CD4+ T cells and CD8+ T cells from peripheral blood were sorted into separate populations.

The CDR3 sequence holds 17 residues, the cysteine and phenylalanine included. This entry keeps only the CDR3 DNA: 51 bases, framed from base 1. The V and J ends are trimmed by 3 bases and 1 base, leaving 16 bases between them. As encoded in the germline V gene, CDR1 is MGHRA while CDR2 is YSYEKL. This specimen consisted of CD4+ or CD8+ T cells sorted from blood, obtained in a trial of the OX40 agonist ivuxolimab. The rearranged chain carries TRBV4-1 and TRBJ1-3, with TRBD1 tentatively as D gene (6 bases match). This sequence originates from an adult with an advanced solid tumor such as melanoma, head and neck, liver or kidney cancer. The CDR3 protein is CASSHITGIGSGNTIYF. The DNA reads TGCGCCAGCAGCCATATAACAGGGATAGGGTCTGGAAACACCATATATTTT.